Presented here are 21 T cell receptor beta chains from one specimen sequenced in a study of cytomegalovirus exposure and HLA in healthy donors. PCR was performed using 60 Vbeta and 13 Jbeta primers. The repertoire was sequenced with immunoSEQ multiplex PCR; TCRdb's copy has only in-frame clones and lacks some. This sample yields some 110,000 clones, of which around 75% are seen a single time; more than 0.7% belongs to the top ten. Source material: PBMCs. These receptors were collected from a woman aged 25-40 years in good health and CMV-seronegative.

This chain links TRBV6-5 with TRBJ2-7, with 11 bases aligning to TRBD2. The junction had 5 bases not matched to a gene; V was cut back by 6 bases and J by 4 bases. CDR1 and CDR2 from the germline V gene are MNHEY and SVGAGI. This CDR3 region has 14 residues. The CDR3 DNA reads TGTGCCAGCAGAGTAGCGGGAGGGGGATACGAGCAGTACTTC. It is translated as CASRVAGGGYEQYF.

The gene calls are TRBV6-1 and TRBJ1-5; weak D call: TRBD1 (6 bases). The V end lost 8 bases, the J end lost 1 base, and 9 bases lay between the germline ends. Germline V CDR1 and CDR2: MNHNS, SASEGT. The CDR3 has 13 residues. The CDR3 DNA is TGTGCCAGCCGGGACACCAGCAATCAGCCCCAGCATTTT. It specifies CASRDTSNQPQHF.

The chain combines TRBV11-2 with TRBJ2-7; D is uncertain. The V gene lost 2 bases and the J gene lost 5 bases, with 4 bases spanning the gap. CDR3 length: 11 residues. Germline V gene data show CDR1 as SGHAT and CDR2 as FQNNGV. The CDR3 loop reads CASSLLDEQYF. The CDR3 DNA is TGTGCCAGCAGCTTACTAGACGAGCAGTACTTC.

This chain connects TRBV30 to TRBJ1-3; D is unclear. Trimming left V 0 bases short and J 0 bases short, with 6 bases between. The germline gives CDR1 GTSNPN, CDR2 SVGIG (reference sequence). CDR3 size: 14 residues. As DNA, the CDR3 is TGTGCCTGGAGTGTAGGAGACTCTGGAAACACCATATATTTT. Translation: CAWSVGDSGNTIYF.

The V and J genes are TRBV19 and TRBJ1-1, with D tentatively TRBD1 (6 bases). The V gene's germline CDR1 is LNHDA and CDR2 SQIVND (reference sequence). This CDR3 is 13 amino acids long. V was pared by 7 bases and J by 2 bases, with 11 bases between. In DNA, the CDR3 is TGTGCCAGTATTAGGACAGCAAACACTGAAGCTTTCTTT. It yields the protein CASIRTANTEAFF.

The V and J genes are TRBV6-5 and TRBJ2-3, with a possible D match to TRBD2 (5 bases). V was pared by 0 bases and J by 1 base, with 8 bases between. The V gene's germline CDR1 is MNHEY and CDR2 SVGAGI. This CDR3 region has 15 residues. The CDR3 loop is CASSYSDFGTDTQYF. For the CDR3, the DNA is TGTGCCAGCAGTTACTCGGACTTTGGCACAGATACGCAGTATTTT.

The CDR3 spells CASSTTGGGWTEAFF. In DNA form, the CDR3 reads TGTGCCAGCAGCACTACAGGGGGAGGATGGACTGAAGCTTTCTTT. The genes are TRBV27 and TRBJ1-1; 8 nucleotides agree with TRBD1. Germline CDR1 reads MNHEY; CDR2 reads SMNVEV (reference sequence). Germline trimming cut 6 bases from V and 5 bases from J; bases unmatched to any gene: 11. This CDR3 is built from 15 residues.

The V gene is TRBV10-1, the J gene TRBJ2-7, with D possibly TRBD1 on 6 matching bases. This CDR3 has 14 residues. Per germline, CDR1 WNHNN and CDR2 SYGVQD (reference sequence). The V gene lost 10 bases and the J gene lost 0 bases, with 16 bases spanning the gap. For the CDR3, the DNA is TGCGCCACTTCGGGACACGCGAGCTCCTACGAGCAGTACTTC. Translating gives CATSGHASSYEQYF.

This CDR3 is CASSLSVSYNSPLHF. CDR3 sequence (DNA): TGTGCCAGCAGTTTATCGGTCAGCTATAATTCACCCCTCCACTTT. The rearrangement uses TRBV27 and TRBJ1-6; the D is unclear. The V gene's germline CDR1 is MNHEY and CDR2 SMNVEV (reference sequence). CDR3 length: 15 residues. V lost 0 bases, J lost 3 bases, and 6 bases lay in between.

Worth noting for this clone: This sample includes further DNA sequences coding for the same CDR3. This chain connects TRBV30 to TRBJ1-1, with D uncertain. The V and J ends lost 4 bases and 4 bases respectively, with 10 bases between them. The CDR3 spans 12 residues. Germline V gene lookup returns CDR1 GTSNPN and CDR2 SVGIG (reference sequence). CDR3 sequence: CAWNRGPTEAFF. Written as DNA, the CDR3 is TGTGCCTGGAACCGGGGTCCCACTGAAGCTTTCTTT.

This sequence joins TRBV7-2 and TRBJ2-7; TRBD1 agrees at 11 bases. The trim removed 1 base at V and 6 bases at J, leaving 5 bases unmatched. Germline CDR1 reads SGHTA; CDR2 reads FQGNSA. The CDR3 runs to 15 residues. CDR3: CASSLVFGQGAEQYF. The CDR3 nucleotides read TGTGCCAGCAGCTTAGTGTTCGGACAGGGGGCCGAGCAGTACTTC.

This clone was recorded only once. This sequence joins TRBV7-9 and TRBJ2-2, with 9 bases identical to TRBD2. V gave up 4 bases and J gave up 3 bases; unmatched junction bases: 6. Germline CDR1 is SEHNR and CDR2 is FQNEAQ (reference sequence). The CDR3 sequence is 16 residues long. CDR3 nucleotides: TGTGCCAGCAGCTCGCCTAGCGGGGCTTACACCGGGGAGCTGTTTTTT. Translation: CASSSPSGAYTGELFF. The full variable domain, its missing parts supplied by reference TRBV7-9 and TRBJ2-2, is DTGVSQNPRHKITKRGQNVTFRCDPISEHNRLYWYRQTLGQGPEFLTYFQNEAQLEKSRLLSDRFSAERPKGSFSTLEIQRTEQGDSAMYLCASSSPSGAYTGELFFGEGSRLTVL.

For the CDR3, the DNA is TGTGCCAGTAGTATGGGGCGGGGGCAGAACACTGAAGCTTTCTTT. This gives the protein CASSMGRGQNTEAFF. J is TRBJ1-1 and V is TRBV19; possible D gene TRBD1, 6 bases. The CDR3 loop spans 15 amino acids. Germline V gives CDR1 LNHDA, CDR2 SQIVND (reference sequence). Trimming left V 3 bases short and J 1 base short, with 12 bases between.

V and J are TRBV5-1 and TRBJ1-2, with a weak D call TRBD1 (6 bases). This CDR3 region has 14 residues. Germline V gene sequence: CDR1 SGHRS, CDR2 YFSETQ. V lost 3 bases, J lost 8 bases, and 17 bases lay in between. The CDR3 sequence is CASSSLEGRGGYTF. The CDR3 DNA reads TGCGCCAGCAGCTCCCTTGAGGGCAGGGGCGGCTACACCTTC.

This rearrangement joins TRBV30 to TRBJ2-7; TRBD1 matches at 7 bases. The V segment lost 1 base and the J segment 6 bases; nucleotides outside the gene matches: 12. The V gene's germline CDR1 is GTSNPN and CDR2 SVGIG (reference sequence). The CDR3 consists of 15 residues. The CDR3 sequence: CAWSGAQGLFVEQYF. The CDR3 DNA reads TGTGCCTGGAGTGGAGCACAGGGGCTATTCGTCGAGCAGTACTTC. Based on the CDR3 plus reference TRBV30 and TRBJ2-7, the full variable domain is SQTIHQWPATLVQPVGSPLSLECTVEGTSNPNLYWYRQAAGRGLQLLFYSVGIGQISSEVPQNLSASRPQDRQFILSSKKLLLSDSGFYLCAWSGAQGLFVEQYFGPGTRLTVT.

The rearrangement uses TRBV7-9 and TRBJ1-3; D not resolved. The CDR3 runs to 14 residues. CDR1 is SEHNR, CDR2 FQNEAQ, per germline (reference sequence). Trimming shortened V by 4 bases and J by 4 bases, and 11 bases separated the two germline ends. The CDR3 DNA reads as TGTGCCAGCAGCTACCAGGCAGCCGGAAACACCATATATTTT. Protein product: CASSYQAAGNTIYF. The complete variable domain, with remaining parts taken from reference TRBV7-9 and TRBJ1-3, reads DTGVSQNPRHKITKRGQNVTFRCDPISEHNRLYWYRQTLGQGPEFLTYFQNEAQLEKSRLLSDRFSAERPKGSFSTLEIQRTEQGDSAMYLCASSYQAAGNTIYFGEGSWLTVV.

The chain employs TRBV29-1 and TRBJ2-1, with 8 bases aligning to TRBD2. V dropped 5 bases and J dropped 15; count of bases not matched to a gene: 9. CDR3 length: 11 residues. CDR1 is SQVTM and CDR2 is ANQGSEA in the germline V gene. The CDR3, as DNA: TGCAGCGTTTTCGGACTAGCCGGCCGGTTCTTC. Translating gives CSVFGLAGRFF.

The V and J genes are TRBV7-9 and TRBJ2-5; D gene unclear. The CDR3 extends over 11 amino acids. Between the trimmed V and J ends, which lost 5 bases and 4 bases, there was a span of 5 bases. The germline CDR1 and CDR2 sequences are SEHNR and FQNEAQ (reference sequence). CDR3 bases: TGTGCCAGCAGCGTCCTAGAGACCCAGTACTTC. This gives the protein CASSVLETQYF. The full variable domain, completed using reference TRBV7-9 and TRBJ2-5, is DTGVSQNPRHKITKRGQNVTFRCDPISEHNRLYWYRQTLGQGPEFLTYFQNEAQLEKSRLLSDRFSAERPKGSFSTLEIQRTEQGDSAMYLCASSVLETQYFGPGTRLLVL.

This chain joins TRBV15 and TRBJ1-4; the D gene is possibly TRBD1 (5 bases). V gave up 1 base and J gave up 4 bases, with 13 bases separating them. This CDR3 has 16 residues. CDR1 and CDR2 from the germline V gene are LNHNV and YYDKDF (reference sequence). The CDR3 spells CATSRVAGKYNEKLFF. CDR3 in DNA: TGTGCCACCAGCAGAGTCGCAGGGAAGTATAATGAAAAACTGTTTTTT.

The V call is TRBV5-6, the J call TRBJ1-1, with D perhaps TRBD1 (5 bases). Germline values: CDR1 SGHDT, CDR2 YYEEEE. CDR3 length: 16 residues. Trimming took 2 bases from V and 4 from J, leaving 18 bases between them. Here the CDR3 DNA reads TGTGCCAGCAGCTTTGGCTTTGGGGCCCTGAGCACTGAAGCTTTCTTT. This codes for CASSFGFGALSTEAFF.

The rearrangement uses TRBV5-1 and TRBJ2-1; 12 nucleotides line up with TRBD2. This CDR3 comprises 15 residues. Trimming took 4 bases from V and 4 from J; bases not matched to a gene: 3. Germline CDR1 SGHRS, CDR2 YFSETQ. The CDR3 DNA sequence: TGCGCCAGCAGCCCGACTAGCGGGGGATACAATGAGCAGTTCTTC. It translates to CASSPTSGGYNEQFF.